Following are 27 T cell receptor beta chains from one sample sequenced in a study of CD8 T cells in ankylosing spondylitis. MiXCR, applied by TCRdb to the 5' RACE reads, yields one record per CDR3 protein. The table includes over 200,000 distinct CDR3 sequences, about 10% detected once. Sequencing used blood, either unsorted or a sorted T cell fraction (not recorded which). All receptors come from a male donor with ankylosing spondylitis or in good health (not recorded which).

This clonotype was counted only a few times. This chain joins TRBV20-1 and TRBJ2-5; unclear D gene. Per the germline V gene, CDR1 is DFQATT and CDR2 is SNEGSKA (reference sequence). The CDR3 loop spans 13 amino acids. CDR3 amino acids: CSLNPGGQETQYF. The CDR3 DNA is TGCAGCCTTAACCCTGGCGGACAAGAGACCCAGTACTTC.

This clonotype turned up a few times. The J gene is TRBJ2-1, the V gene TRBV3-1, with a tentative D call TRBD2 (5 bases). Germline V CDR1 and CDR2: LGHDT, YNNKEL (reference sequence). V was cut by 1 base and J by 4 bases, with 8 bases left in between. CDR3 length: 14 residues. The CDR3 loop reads CASSQAGSYNEQFF. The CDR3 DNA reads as TGTGCCAGCAGCCAAGCGGGGTCTTACAATGAGCAGTTCTTC.

The CDR3 sequence is CASSSLAGGINTDTQYF. For the CDR3, the DNA is TGTGCCAGCAGCTCACTAGCGGGGGGGATCAACACAGATACGCAGTATTTT. The V and J genes are TRBV7-9 and TRBJ2-3; TRBD2 matches at 13 bases. The J segment lost 2 bases and the V segment lost 4 bases, leaving 6 bases of the junction unmatched. This CDR3 has 17 residues. The germline V gene encodes CDR1 SEHNR and CDR2 FQNEAQ (reference sequence).

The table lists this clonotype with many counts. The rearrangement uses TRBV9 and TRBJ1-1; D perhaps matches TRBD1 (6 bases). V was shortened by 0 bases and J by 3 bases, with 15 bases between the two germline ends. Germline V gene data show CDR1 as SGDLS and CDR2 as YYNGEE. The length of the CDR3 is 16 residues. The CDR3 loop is CASSVVRGRTDTEAFF. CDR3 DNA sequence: TGTGCCAGCAGCGTAGTCCGGGGGCGCACGGACACTGAAGCTTTCTTT.

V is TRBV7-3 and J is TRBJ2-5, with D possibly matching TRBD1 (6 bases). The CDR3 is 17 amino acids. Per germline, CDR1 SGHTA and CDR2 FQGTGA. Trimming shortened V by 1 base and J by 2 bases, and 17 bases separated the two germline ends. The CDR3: CASSLKPTGFLQETQYF. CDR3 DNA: TGTGCCAGCAGCTTAAAACCCACAGGGTTCTTGCAAGAGACCCAGTACTTC.

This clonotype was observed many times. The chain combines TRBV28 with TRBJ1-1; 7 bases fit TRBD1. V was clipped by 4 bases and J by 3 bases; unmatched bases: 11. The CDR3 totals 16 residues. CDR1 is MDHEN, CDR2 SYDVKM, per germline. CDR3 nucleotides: TGTGCCAGCAGTTCCCCTGGGGGAGGGGGCTACACTGAAGCTTTCTTT. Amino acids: CASSSPGGGGYTEAFF. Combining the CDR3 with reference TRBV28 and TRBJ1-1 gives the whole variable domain DVKVTQSSRYLVKRTGEKVFLECVQDMDHENMFWYRQDPGLGLRLIYFSYDVKMKEKGDIPEGYSVSREKKERFSLILESASTNQTSMYLCASSSPGGGGYTEAFFGQGTRLTVV.

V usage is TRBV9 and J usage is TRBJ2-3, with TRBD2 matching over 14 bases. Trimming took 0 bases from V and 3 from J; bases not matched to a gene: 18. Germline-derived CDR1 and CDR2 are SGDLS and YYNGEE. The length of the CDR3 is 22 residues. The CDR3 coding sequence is TGTGCCAGCAGCGTAGACGCCCCGACTAGCGGGGGGGCTAATAGGAGAACAGATACGCAGTATTTT. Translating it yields CASSVDAPTSGGANRRTDTQYF.

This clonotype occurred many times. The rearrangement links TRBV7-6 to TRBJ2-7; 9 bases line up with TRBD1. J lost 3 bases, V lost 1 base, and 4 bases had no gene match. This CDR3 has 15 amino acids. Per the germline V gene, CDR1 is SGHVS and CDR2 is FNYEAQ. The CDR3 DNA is TGTGCCAGCAGCTTAGGGGACAGGGCTGACTACGAGCAGTACTTC. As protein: CASSLGDRADYEQYF.

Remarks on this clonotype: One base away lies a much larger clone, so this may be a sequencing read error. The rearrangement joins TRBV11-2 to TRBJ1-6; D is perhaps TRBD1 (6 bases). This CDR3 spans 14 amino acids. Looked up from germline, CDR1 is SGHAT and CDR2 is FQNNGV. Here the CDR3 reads CACSLQGGSSPLHF. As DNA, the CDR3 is TGTGCCTGCAGCTTACAGGGAGGGAGTTCACCCCTCCACTTT.

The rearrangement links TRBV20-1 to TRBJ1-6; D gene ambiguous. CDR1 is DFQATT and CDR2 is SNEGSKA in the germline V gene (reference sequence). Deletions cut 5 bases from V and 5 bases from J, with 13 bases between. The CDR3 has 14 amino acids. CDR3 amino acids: CSAPGRSDNSPLHF. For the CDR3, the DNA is TGCAGTGCTCCCGGCAGGTCTGATAATTCACCCCTCCACTTT.

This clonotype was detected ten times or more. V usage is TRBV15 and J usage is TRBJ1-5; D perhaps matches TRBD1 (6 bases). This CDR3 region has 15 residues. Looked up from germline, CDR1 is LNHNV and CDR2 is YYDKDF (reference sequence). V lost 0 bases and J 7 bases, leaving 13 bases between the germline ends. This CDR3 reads CATSREQGFTQPQHF. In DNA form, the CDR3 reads TGTGCCACCAGCAGAGAACAGGGATTTACGCAGCCCCAGCATTTT. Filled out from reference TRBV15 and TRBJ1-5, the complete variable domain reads DAMVIQNPRYQVTQFGKPVTLSCSQTLNHNVMYWYQQKSSQAPKLLFHYYDKDFNNEADTPDNFQSRRPNTSFCFLDIRSPGLGDTAMYLCATSREQGFTQPQHFGDGTRLSIL.

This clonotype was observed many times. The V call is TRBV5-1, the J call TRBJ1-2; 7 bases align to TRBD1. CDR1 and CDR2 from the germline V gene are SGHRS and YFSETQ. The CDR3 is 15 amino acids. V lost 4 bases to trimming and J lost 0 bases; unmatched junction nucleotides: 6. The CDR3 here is CASSGTVGANYGYTF. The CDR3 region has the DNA TGCGCCAGCAGCGGGACAGTGGGGGCTAACTATGGCTACACCTTC.

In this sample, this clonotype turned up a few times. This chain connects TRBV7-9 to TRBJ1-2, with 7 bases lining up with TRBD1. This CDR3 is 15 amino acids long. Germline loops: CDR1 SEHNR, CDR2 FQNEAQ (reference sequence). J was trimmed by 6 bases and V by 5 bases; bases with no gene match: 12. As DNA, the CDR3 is TGTGCCAGCAGCCCCCGACAGGGCCCAGCCCATGGCTACACCTTC. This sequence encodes CASSPRQGPAHGYTF.

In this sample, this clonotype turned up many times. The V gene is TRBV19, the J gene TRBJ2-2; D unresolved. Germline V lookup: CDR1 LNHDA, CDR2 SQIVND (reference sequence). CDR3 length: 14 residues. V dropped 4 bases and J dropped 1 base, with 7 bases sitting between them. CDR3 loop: CASSSLQNTGELFF. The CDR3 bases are TGTGCCAGTAGTAGCCTACAGAACACCGGGGAGCTGTTTTTT.

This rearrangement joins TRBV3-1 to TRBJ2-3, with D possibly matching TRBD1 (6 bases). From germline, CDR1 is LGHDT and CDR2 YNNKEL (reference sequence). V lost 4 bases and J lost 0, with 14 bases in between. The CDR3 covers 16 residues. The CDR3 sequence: CASSPRGGPSTDTQYF. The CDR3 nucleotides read TGTGCCAGCAGCCCACGAGGGGGTCCAAGCACAGATACGCAGTATTTT.

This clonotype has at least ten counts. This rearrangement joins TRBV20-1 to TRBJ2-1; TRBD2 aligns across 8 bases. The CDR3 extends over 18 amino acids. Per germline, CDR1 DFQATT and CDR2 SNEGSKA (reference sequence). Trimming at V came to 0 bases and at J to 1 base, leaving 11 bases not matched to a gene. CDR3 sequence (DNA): TGCAGTGCTAGAGACTTCCTATCGGGGACTAGTTCCTACAATGAGCAGTTCTTC. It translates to CSARDFLSGTSSYNEQFF.

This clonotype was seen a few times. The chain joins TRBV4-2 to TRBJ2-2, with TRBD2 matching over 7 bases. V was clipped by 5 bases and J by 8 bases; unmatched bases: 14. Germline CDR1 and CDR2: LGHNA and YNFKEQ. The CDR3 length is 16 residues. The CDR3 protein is CASSSGSGAELGELFF. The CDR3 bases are TGTGCCAGCAGCTCGGGAAGCGGGGCTGAGTTAGGGGAGCTGTTTTTT.

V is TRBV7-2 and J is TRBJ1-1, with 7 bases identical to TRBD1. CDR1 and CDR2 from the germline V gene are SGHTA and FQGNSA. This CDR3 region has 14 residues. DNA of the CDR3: TGTGCTAGCCGCCCAGGAGGCCAGGGGGGTGGAGCTTTCTTT. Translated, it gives CASRPGGQGGGAFF.

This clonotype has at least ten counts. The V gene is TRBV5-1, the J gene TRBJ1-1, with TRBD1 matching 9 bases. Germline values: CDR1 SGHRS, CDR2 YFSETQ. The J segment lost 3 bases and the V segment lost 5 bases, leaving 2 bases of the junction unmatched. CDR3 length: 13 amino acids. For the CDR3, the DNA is TGCGCCAGCAGAGGGACAGGGTACACTGAAGCTTTCTTT. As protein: CASRGTGYTEAFF.

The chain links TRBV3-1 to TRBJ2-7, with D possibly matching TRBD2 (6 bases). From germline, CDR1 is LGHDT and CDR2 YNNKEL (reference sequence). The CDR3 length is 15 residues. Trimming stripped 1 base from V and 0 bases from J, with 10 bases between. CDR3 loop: CASSQGEVGSYEQYF. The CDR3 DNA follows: TGTGCCAGCAGCCAAGGGGAGGTGGGCTCCTACGAGCAGTACTTC.

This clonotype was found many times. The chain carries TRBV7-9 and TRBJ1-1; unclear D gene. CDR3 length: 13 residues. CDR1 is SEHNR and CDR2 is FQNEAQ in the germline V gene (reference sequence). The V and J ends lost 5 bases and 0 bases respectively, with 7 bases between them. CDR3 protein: CASSQTVNTEAFF. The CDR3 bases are TGTGCCAGCAGCCAGACCGTGAACACTGAAGCTTTCTTT.

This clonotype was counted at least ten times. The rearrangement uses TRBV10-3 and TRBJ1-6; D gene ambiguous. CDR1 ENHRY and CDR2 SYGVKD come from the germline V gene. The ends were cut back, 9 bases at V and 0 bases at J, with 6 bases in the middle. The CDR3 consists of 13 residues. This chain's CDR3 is CAILSSYNSPLHF. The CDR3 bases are TGTGCCATACTCAGCTCCTATAATTCACCCCTCCACTTT.

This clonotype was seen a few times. Here the CDR3 reads CASSQAGQARNTEAFF. The CDR3 DNA is TGTGCCAGCAGCCAAGCGGGACAGGCCAGAAACACTGAAGCTTTCTTT. The V gene is TRBV4-2, the J gene TRBJ1-1, with 8 bases lining up with TRBD1. The CDR3 covers 16 residues. The V gene end was trimmed by 1 base and the J gene end by 2 bases; junction bases not matched to a gene: 6. In germline, CDR1 is LGHNA, CDR2 YNFKEQ.

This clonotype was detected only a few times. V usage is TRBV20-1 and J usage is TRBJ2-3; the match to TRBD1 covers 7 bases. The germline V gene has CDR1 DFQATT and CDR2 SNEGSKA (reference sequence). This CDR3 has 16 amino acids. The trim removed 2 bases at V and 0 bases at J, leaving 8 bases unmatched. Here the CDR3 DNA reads TGCAGTGCTAGATTCCAGGGACAGCCTAGCACAGATACGCAGTATTTT. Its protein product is CSARFQGQPSTDTQYF.

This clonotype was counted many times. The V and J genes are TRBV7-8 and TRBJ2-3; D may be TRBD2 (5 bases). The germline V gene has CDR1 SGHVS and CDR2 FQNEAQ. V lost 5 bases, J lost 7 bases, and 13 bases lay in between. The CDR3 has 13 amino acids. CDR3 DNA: TGTGCCAGCAGCCTGGACTCTTATAATACGCAGTATTTT. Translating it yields CASSLDSYNTQYF.

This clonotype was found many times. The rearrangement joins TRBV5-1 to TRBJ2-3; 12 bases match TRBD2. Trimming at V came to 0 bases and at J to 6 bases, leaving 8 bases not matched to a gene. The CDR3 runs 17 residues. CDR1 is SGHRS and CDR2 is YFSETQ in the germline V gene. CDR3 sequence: CASSLEPSGGAMDTQYF. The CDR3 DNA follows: TGCGCCAGCAGCTTGGAGCCTAGCGGGGGGGCCATGGATACGCAGTATTTT.

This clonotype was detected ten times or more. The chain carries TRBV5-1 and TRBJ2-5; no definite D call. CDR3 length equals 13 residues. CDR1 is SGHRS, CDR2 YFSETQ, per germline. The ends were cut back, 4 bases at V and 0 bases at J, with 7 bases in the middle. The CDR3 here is CASSARNQETQYF. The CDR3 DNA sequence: TGCGCCAGCAGCGCGAGGAACCAAGAGACCCAGTACTTC.